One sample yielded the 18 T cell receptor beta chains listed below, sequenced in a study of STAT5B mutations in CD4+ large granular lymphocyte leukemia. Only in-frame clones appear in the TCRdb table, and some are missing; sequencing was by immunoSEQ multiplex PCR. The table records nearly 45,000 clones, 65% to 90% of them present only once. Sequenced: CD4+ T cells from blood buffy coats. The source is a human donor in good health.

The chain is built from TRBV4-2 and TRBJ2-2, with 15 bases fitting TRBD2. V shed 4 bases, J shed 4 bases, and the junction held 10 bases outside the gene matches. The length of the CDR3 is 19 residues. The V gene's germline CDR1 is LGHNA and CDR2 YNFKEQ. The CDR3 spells CASSPDWTSGRAVTGELFF. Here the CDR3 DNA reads TGTGCCAGCAGCCCGGACTGGACTAGCGGGAGGGCGGTCACCGGGGAGCTGTTTTTT.

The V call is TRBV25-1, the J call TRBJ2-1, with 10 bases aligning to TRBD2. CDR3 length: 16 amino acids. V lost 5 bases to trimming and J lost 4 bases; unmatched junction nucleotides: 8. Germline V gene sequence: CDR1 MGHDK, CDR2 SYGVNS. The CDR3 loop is CASSRSGRARYNEQFF. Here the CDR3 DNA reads TGTGCCAGCAGTAGAAGCGGGAGGGCCCGATACAATGAGCAGTTCTTC. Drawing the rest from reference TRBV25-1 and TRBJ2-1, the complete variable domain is EADIYQTPRYLVIGTGKKITLECSQTMGHDKMYWYQQDPGMELHLIHYSYGVNSTEKGDLSSESTVSRIRTEHFPLTLESARPSHTSQYLCASSRSGRARYNEQFFGPGTRLTVL.

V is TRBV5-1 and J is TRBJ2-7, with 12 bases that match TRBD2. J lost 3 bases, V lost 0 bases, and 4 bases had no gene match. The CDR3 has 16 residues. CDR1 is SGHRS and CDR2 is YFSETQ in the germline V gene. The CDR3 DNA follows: TGCGCCAGCAGCTTGGGGACTAGCGGGAAGGTCTACGAGCAGTACTTC. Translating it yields CASSLGTSGKVYEQYF.

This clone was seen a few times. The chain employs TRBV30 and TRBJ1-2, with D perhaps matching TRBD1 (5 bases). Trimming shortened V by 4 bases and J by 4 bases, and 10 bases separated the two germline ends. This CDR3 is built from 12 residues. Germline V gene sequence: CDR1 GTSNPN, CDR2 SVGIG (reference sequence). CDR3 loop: CAWTPQGYGYTF. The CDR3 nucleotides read TGTGCCTGGACCCCGCAGGGCTATGGCTACACCTTC.

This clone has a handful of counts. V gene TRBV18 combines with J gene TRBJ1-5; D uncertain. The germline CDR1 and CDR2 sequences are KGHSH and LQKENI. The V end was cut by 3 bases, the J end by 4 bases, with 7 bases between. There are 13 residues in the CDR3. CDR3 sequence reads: CASSPSTNQPQHF. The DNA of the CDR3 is TGTGCCAGCTCACCGTCGACGAATCAGCCCCAGCATTTT.

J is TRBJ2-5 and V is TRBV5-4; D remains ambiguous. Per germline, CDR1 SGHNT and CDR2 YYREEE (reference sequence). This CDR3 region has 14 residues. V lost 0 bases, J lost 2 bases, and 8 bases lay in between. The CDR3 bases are TGTGCCAGCAGCTTGGAATCAGTTCAAGAGACCCAGTACTTC. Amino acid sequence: CASSLESVQETQYF. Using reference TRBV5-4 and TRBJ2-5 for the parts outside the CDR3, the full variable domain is ETGVTQSPTHLIKTRGQQVTLRCSSQSGHNTVSWYQQALGQGPQFIFQYYREEENGRGNFPPRFSGLQFPNYSSELNVNALELDDSALYLCASSLESVQETQYFGPGTRLLVL.

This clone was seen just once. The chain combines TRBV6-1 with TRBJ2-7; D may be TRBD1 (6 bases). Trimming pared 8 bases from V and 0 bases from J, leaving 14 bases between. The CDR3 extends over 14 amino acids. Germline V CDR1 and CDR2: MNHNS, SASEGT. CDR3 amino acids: CASDETGNSYEQYF. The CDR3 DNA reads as TGTGCCAGCGACGAGACAGGAAACTCCTACGAGCAGTACTTC.

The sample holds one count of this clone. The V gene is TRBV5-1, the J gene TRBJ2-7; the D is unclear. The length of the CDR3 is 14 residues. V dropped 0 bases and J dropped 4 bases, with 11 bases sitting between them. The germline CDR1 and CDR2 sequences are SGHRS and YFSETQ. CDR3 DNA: TGCGCCAGCAGCTTGGGTGGTGGTGGGTACGAGCAGTACTTC. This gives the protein CASSLGGGGYEQYF.

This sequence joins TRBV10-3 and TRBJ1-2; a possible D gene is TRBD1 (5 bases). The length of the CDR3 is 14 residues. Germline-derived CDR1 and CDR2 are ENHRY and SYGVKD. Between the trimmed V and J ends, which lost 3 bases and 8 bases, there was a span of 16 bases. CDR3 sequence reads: CAISDGQGLMGYTF. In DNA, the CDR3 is TGTGCCATCAGTGACGGGCAGGGTTTGATGGGCTACACCTTC.

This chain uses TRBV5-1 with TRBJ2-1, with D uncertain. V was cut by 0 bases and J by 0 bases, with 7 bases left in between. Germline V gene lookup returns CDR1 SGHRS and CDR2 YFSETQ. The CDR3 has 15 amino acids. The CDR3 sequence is CASSLAASSYNEQFF. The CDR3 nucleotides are TGCGCCAGCAGCTTGGCAGCGAGCTCCTACAATGAGCAGTTCTTC.

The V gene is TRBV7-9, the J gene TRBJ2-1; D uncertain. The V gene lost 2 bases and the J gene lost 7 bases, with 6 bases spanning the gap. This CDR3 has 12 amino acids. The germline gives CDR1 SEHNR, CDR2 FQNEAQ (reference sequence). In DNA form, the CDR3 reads TGTGCCAGCAGCTTATCAGTTAATGAGCAGTTCTTC. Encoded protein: CASSLSVNEQFF.

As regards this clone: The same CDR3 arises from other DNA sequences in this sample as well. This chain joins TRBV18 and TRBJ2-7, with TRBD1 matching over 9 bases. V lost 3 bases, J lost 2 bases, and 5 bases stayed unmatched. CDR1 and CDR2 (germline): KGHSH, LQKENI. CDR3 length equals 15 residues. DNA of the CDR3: TGTGCCAGCTCACCGGGACAGGGAGGACCCTACGAGCAGTACTTC. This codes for CASSPGQGGPYEQYF.

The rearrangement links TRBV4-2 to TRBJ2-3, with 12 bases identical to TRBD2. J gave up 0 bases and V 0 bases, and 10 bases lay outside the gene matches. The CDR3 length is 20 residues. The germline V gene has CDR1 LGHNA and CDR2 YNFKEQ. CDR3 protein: CASSQDRASGRAGSTDTQYF. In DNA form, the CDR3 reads TGTGCCAGCAGCCAAGACCGTGCTAGCGGGAGGGCTGGTAGCACAGATACGCAGTATTTT.

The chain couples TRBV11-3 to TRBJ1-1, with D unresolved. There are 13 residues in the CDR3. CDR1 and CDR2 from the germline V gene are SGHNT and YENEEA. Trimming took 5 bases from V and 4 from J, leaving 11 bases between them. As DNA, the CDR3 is TGTGCCAGCAGCCGAGGCCGAGGCACTGAAGCTTTCTTT. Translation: CASSRGRGTEAFF.

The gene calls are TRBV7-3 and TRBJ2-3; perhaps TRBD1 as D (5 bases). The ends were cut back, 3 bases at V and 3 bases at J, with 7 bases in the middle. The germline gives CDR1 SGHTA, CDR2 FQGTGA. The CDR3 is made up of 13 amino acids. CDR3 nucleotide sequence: TGTGCCAGCAGCTTCCAGGGTACAGATACGCAGTATTTT. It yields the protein CASSFQGTDTQYF.

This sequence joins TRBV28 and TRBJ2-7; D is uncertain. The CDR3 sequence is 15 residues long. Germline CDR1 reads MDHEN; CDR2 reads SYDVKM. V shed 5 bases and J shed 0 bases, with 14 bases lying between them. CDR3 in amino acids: CASSPPGDASYEQYF. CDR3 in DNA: TGTGCCAGCAGTCCCCCGGGCGACGCCTCCTACGAGCAGTACTTC. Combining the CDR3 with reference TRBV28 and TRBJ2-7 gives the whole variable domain DVKVTQSSRYLVKRTGEKVFLECVQDMDHENMFWYRQDPGLGLRLIYFSYDVKMKEKGDIPEGYSVSREKKERFSLILESASTNQTSMYLCASSPPGDASYEQYFGPGTRLTVT.

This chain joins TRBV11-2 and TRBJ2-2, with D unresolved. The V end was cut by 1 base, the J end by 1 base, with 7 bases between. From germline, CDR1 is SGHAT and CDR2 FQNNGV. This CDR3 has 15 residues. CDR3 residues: CASSLVPQNTGELFF. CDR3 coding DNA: TGTGCCAGCAGCTTAGTTCCACAGAACACCGGGGAGCTGTTTTTT. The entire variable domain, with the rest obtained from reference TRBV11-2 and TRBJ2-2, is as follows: EAGVAQSPRYKIIEKRQSVAFWCNPISGHATLYWYQQILGQGPKLLIQFQNNGVVDDSQLPKDRFSAERLKGVDSTLKIQPAKLEDSAVYLCASSLVPQNTGELFFGEGSRLTVL.

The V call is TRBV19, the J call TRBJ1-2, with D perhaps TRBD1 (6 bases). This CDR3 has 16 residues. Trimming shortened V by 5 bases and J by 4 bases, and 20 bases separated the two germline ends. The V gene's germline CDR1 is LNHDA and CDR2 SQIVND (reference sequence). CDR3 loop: CASSVNLGQHAYGYTF. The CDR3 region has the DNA TGTGCCAGTAGTGTTAACCTAGGACAGCACGCCTATGGCTACACCTTC.